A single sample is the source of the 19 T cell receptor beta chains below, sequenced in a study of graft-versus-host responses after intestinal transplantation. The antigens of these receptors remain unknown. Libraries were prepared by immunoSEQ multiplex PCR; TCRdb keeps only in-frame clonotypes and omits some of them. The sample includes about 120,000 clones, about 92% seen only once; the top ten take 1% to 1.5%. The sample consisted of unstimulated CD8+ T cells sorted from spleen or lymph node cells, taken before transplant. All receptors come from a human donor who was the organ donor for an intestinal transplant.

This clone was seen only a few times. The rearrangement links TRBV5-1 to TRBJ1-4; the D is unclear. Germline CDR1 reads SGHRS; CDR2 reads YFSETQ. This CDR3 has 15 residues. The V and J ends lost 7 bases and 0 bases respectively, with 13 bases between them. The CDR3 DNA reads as TGCGCCAGCGCAATCCGTCCATCAACTAATGAAAAACTGTTTTTT. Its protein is CASAIRPSTNEKLFF.

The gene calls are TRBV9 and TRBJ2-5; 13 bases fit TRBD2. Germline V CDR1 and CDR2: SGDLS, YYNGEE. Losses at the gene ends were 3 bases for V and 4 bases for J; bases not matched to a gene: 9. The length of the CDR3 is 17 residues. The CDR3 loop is CASSAPKGLAGIETQYF. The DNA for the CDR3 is TGTGCCAGCAGCGCGCCGAAGGGACTAGCGGGAATAGAGACCCAGTACTTC.

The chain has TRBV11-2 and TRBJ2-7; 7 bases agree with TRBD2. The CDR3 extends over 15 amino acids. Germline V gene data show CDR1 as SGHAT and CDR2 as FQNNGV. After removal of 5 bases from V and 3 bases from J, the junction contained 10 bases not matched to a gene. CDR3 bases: TGTGCCAGCAGCCACCTGCTACTAGCGTACTACGAGCAGTACTTC. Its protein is CASSHLLLAYYEQYF.

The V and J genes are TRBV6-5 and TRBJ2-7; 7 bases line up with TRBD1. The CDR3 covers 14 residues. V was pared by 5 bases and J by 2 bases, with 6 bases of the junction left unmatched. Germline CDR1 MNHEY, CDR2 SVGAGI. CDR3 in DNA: TGTGCCAGCAGTGAACGACAGGGTCCCTACGAGCAGTACTTC. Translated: CASSERQGPYEQYF.

Here the CDR3 reads CASSRQRTSTDTQYF. CDR3 coding DNA: TGTGCCAGCAGCCGACAGCGGACTAGCACAGATACGCAGTATTTT. The chain carries TRBV7-9 and TRBJ2-3; TRBD1 or TRBD2 may be the D gene (5 bases each). The V end was cut by 5 bases, the J end by 0 bases, with 12 bases between. The germline gives CDR1 SEHNR, CDR2 FQNEAQ (reference sequence). The CDR3 is 15 amino acids.

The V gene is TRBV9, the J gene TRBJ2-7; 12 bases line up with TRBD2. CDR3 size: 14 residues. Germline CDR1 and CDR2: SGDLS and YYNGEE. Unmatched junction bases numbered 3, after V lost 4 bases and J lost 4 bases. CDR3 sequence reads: CASSLAGGPYEQYF. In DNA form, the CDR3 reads TGTGCCAGCAGCCTAGCGGGAGGGCCGTACGAGCAGTACTTC.

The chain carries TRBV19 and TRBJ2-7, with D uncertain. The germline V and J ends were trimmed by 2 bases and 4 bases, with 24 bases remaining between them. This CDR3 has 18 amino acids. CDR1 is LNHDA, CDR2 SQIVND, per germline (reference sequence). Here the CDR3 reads CASSIILICRTCLYEQYF. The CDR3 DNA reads TGTGCCAGTAGTATAATTTTGATTTGTCGCACCTGTTTATACGAGCAGTACTTC.

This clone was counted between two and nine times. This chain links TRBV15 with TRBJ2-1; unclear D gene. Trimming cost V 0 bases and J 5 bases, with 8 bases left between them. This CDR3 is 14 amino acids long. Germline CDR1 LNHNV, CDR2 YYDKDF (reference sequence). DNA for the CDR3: TGTGCCACCAGCAGAGATAGGACCAACAATGAGCAGTTCTTC. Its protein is CATSRDRTNNEQFF.

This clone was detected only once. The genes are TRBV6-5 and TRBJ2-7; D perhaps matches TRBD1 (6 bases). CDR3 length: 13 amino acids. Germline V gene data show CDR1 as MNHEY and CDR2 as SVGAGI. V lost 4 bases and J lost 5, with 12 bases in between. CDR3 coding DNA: TGTGCCAGCAGTTCCTCAGGGGTCCACGAGCAGTACTTC. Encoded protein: CASSSSGVHEQYF.

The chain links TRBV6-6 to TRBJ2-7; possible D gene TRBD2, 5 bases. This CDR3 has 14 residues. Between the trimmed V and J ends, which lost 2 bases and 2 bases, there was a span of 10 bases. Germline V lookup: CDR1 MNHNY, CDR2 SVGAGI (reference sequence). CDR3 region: CASSYPDSAYEQYF. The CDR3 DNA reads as TGTGCCAGCAGTTACCCGGACTCCGCCTACGAGCAGTACTTC.

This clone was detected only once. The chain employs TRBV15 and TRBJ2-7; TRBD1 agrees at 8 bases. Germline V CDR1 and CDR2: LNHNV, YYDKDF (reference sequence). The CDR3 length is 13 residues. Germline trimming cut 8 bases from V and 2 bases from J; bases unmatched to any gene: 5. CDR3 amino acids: CATRDRMTYEQYF. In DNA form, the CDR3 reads TGTGCCACCCGGGACAGGATGACCTACGAGCAGTACTTC.

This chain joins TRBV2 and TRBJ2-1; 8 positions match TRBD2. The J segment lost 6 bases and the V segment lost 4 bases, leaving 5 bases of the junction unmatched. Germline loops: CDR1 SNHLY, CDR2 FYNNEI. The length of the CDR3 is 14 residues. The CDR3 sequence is CASSAAGAFNEQFF. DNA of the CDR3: TGTGCCAGCAGTGCAGCGGGAGCATTCAATGAGCAGTTCTTC.

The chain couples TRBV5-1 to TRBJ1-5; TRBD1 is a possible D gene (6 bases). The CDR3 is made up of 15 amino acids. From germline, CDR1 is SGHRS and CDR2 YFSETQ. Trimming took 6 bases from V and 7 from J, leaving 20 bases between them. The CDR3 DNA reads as TGCGCCAGCACCGTATGGACAGCCCGTGGACAGCCCCAGCATTTT. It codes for CASTVWTARGQPQHF.

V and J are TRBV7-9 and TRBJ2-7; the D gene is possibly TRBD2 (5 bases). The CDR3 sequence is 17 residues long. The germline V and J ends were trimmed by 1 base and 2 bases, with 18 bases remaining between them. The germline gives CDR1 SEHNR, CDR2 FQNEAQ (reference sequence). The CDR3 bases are TGTGCCAGCAGCTTAGTGAGGATGTCGGGGATTCCCTACGAGCAGTACTTC. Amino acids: CASSLVRMSGIPYEQYF.

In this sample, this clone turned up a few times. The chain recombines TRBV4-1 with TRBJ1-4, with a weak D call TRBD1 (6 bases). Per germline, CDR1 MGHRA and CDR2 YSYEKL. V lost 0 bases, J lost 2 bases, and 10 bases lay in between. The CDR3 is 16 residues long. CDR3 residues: CASSQEGAPTNEKLFF. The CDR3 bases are TGCGCCAGCAGCCAAGAGGGGGCGCCGACTAATGAAAAACTGTTTTTT.

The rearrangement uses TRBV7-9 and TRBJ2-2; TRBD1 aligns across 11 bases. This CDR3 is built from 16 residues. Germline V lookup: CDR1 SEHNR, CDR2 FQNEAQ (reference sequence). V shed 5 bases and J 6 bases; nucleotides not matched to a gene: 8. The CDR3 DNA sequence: TGTGCCAGCAGCCCCTGGACAGGGGGCAGGGCCGGGGAGCTGTTTTTT. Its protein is CASSPWTGGRAGELFF.

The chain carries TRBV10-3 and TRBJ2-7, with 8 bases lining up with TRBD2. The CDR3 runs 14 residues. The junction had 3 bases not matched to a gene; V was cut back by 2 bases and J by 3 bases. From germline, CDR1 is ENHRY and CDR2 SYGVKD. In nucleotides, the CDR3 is TGTGCCATCAGTGAGGGGAGCGGGGGCTACGAGCAGTACTTC. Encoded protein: CAISEGSGGYEQYF.

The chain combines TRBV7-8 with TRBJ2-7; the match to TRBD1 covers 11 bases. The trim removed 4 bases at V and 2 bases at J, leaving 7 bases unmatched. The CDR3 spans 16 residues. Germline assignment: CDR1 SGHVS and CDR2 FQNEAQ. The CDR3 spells CASSSTPGQGAYEQYF. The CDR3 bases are TGTGCCAGCAGCTCGACCCCGGGACAGGGGGCCTACGAGCAGTACTTC.

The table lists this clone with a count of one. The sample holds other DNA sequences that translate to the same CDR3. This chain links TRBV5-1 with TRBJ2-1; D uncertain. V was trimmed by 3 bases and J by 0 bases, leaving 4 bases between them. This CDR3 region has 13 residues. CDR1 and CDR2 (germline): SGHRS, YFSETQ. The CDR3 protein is CASSWDSYNEQFF. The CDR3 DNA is TGCGCCAGCAGCTGGGACTCCTACAATGAGCAGTTCTTC.